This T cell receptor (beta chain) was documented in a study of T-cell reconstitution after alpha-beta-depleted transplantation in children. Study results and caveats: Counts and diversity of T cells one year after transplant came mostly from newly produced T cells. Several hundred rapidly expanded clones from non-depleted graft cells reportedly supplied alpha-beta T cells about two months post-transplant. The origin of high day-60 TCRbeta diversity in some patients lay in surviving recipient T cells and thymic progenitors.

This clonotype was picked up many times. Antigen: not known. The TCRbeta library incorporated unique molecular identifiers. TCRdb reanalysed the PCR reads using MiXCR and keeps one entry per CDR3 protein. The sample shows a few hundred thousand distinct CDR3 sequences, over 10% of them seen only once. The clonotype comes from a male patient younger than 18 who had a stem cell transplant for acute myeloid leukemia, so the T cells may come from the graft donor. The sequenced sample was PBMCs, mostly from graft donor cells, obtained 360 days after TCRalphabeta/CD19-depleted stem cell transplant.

The CDR3 reads CSARDLEREASYEQYF. CDR3 nucleotides: TGCAGTGCTAGAGATCTCGAGCGGGAGGCCTCCTACGAGCAGTACTTC. This rearrangement joins TRBV20-1 to TRBJ2-7; 9 bases agree with TRBD2. Unmatched junction bases numbered 6, after V lost 0 bases and J lost 0 bases. CDR3 length: 16 amino acids. Per germline, CDR1 DFQATT and CDR2 SNEGSKA (reference sequence).